The next 30 T cell receptor beta chains were all read from a single sample in a study of cytotoxic CD8 clonotypes in ibrutinib-treated CLL. Generated by immunoSEQ multiplex PCR, the TCRdb table keeps only in-frame clones and is missing some. The sample lists some 120,000 clones; around four fifths were seen once. The specimen comprised PBMCs, sampled after 24 months of ibrutinib treatment. The receptors originated from a human donor with chronic lymphocytic leukemia.

The rearrangement joins TRBV30 to TRBJ2-3; no definite D call. The length of the CDR3 is 11 residues. V dropped 1 base and J dropped 2 bases, with 1 base sitting between them. Germline V gives CDR1 GTSNPN, CDR2 SVGIG (reference sequence). CDR3 sequence reads: CAWSDTDTQYF. Written as DNA, the CDR3 is TGTGCCTGGAGTGACACAGATACGCAGTATTTT.

This rearrangement joins TRBV4-3 to TRBJ1-2, with 10 bases lining up with TRBD1. The V gene end was trimmed by 1 base and the J gene end by 3 bases; junction bases not matched to a gene: 8. The CDR3 totals 17 residues. Germline-derived CDR1 and CDR2 are LGHNA and YSLEER. CDR3 residues: CASSQGLDRGQDYGYTF. DNA for the CDR3: TGCGCCAGCAGCCAAGGTCTCGACAGGGGGCAGGACTATGGCTACACCTTC.

V is TRBV7-3 and J is TRBJ1-3; 7 nucleotides align to TRBD1. The CDR3 length is 15 residues. V was pared by 2 bases and J by 2 bases, with 3 bases of the junction left unmatched. CDR1 SGHTA and CDR2 FQGTGA come from the germline V gene. The chain's CDR3 is CASSLSGGPGNTIYF. The CDR3 DNA is TGTGCCAGCAGCTTATCAGGGGGACCTGGAAACACCATATATTTT.

This chain joins TRBV7-9 and TRBJ2-3; 10 bases agree with TRBD2. The germline V gene encodes CDR1 SEHNR and CDR2 FQNEAQ (reference sequence). V lost 3 bases, J lost 1 base, and 1 base stayed unmatched. The CDR3 has 15 residues. CDR3 DNA: TGTGCCAGCAGCTTTACTAGCGGGGGCACAGATACGCAGTATTTT. Translation: CASSFTSGGTDTQYF.

CDR3 sequence (DNA): TGTGCCAGCAGCCCCGGGGGAGGGACCGCAGATACGCAGTATTTT. Encoded protein: CASSPGGGTADTQYF. The genes are TRBV5-4 and TRBJ2-3; 7 nucleotides agree with TRBD2. V gave up 4 bases and J gave up 4 bases; unmatched junction bases: 9. The CDR3 runs to 15 residues. The germline V gene encodes CDR1 SGHNT and CDR2 YYREEE (reference sequence).

This chain connects TRBV7-2 to TRBJ2-7; 11 nucleotides align to TRBD2. The V segment lost 2 bases and the J segment 5 bases; nucleotides outside the gene matches: 5. The CDR3 runs 15 residues. Germline V lookup: CDR1 SGHTA, CDR2 FQGNSA. CDR3 loop: CASSLRGLAENEQYF. The CDR3 nucleotides read TGTGCCAGCAGCTTAAGGGGACTAGCGGAAAACGAGCAGTACTTC.

The CDR3 bases are TGTGCCTGGTCCGGACAGGTGAATTCACCCCTCCACTTT. Encoded protein: CAWSGQVNSPLHF. This chain links TRBV30 with TRBJ1-6; 7 nucleotides align to TRBD1. After removal of 5 bases from V and 7 bases from J, the junction contained 5 bases not matched to a gene. The CDR3 spans 13 residues. Germline CDR1 GTSNPN, CDR2 SVGIG (reference sequence).

There are a few counts of this clone. The chain joins TRBV5-6 to TRBJ2-4, with 8 bases fitting TRBD1. V lost 2 bases, J lost 2 bases, and 9 bases stayed unmatched. CDR3 length: 17 amino acids. Germline loops: CDR1 SGHDT, CDR2 YYEEEE. The CDR3 coding sequence is TGTGCCAGCAGCTTAAGGACAGGGATATTTTCCAAAAACATTCAGTACTTC. It translates to CASSLRTGIFSKNIQYF.

In its sample, this clone was seen once. J is TRBJ1-4 and V is TRBV2; D is perhaps TRBD1 (6 bases). Germline V gene sequence: CDR1 SNHLY, CDR2 FYNNEI. V was pared by 1 base and J by 3 bases, with 9 bases between. The CDR3 runs to 15 residues. The CDR3 region is CASSEGRGANEKLFF. The CDR3 coding sequence is TGTGCCAGCAGTGAAGGCAGGGGTGCTAATGAAAAACTGTTTTTT.

As to this clone: Other DNA sequences in this specimen translate into the identical CDR3. CDR3 coding DNA: TGTGCCTGGAGTGGACAGGGTGATCAGCCCCAGCATTTT. Translation: CAWSGQGDQPQHF. The chain is built from TRBV30 and TRBJ1-5; 7 positions agree with TRBD1. This CDR3 has 13 amino acids. The germline V gene has CDR1 GTSNPN and CDR2 SVGIG (reference sequence). With V trimmed by 1 base and J by 5 bases, 2 bases remained unmatched. The complete variable domain, with remaining parts taken from reference TRBV30 and TRBJ1-5, reads SQTIHQWPATLVQPVGSPLSLECTVEGTSNPNLYWYRQAAGRGLQLLFYSVGIGQISSEVPQNLSASRPQDRQFILSSKKLLLSDSGFYLCAWSGQGDQPQHFGDGTRLSIL.

This chain uses TRBV2 with TRBJ2-1, with D unclear. Trimming stripped 5 bases from V and 3 bases from J, with 2 bases between. Germline CDR1 is SNHLY and CDR2 is FYNNEI. CDR3 size: 11 residues. This chain's CDR3 is CASSFYNEQFF. The CDR3, as DNA: TGTGCCAGCAGTTTCTACAATGAGCAGTTCTTC.

The rearrangement joins TRBV2 to TRBJ2-5; D is ambiguous. V was clipped by 11 bases and J by 2 bases, with 15 bases between them. The CDR3 runs 13 residues. The germline V gene has CDR1 SNHLY and CDR2 FYNNEI. CDR3 DNA: TGTGCCTCTACATACGCCACTCAAGAGACCCAGTACTTC. Translated, it gives CASTYATQETQYF.

CDR3 protein: CASSVDRDTGELFF. For the CDR3, the DNA is TGTGCCAGTAGTGTGGACAGAGACACCGGGGAGCTGTTTTTT. The J gene is TRBJ2-2, the V gene TRBV19, with D possibly matching TRBD1 (6 bases). CDR3 length equals 14 residues. From germline, CDR1 is LNHDA and CDR2 SQIVND (reference sequence). V lost 5 bases to trimming and J lost 3 bases, with 10 bases between them.

The V call is TRBV29-1, the J call TRBJ2-2; D uncertain. CDR1 is SQVTM, CDR2 ANQGSEA, per germline. V was trimmed by 7 bases and J by 4 bases, leaving 16 bases between them. This CDR3 has 14 residues. The chain's CDR3 is CSAVGFPPTGELFF. DNA of the CDR3: TGCAGCGCCGTGGGGTTCCCTCCCACCGGGGAGCTGTTTTTT.

This clone has only one observation. The V gene is TRBV5-4, the J gene TRBJ2-5; D possibly corresponds to TRBD1 (6 bases). The CDR3 runs to 14 residues. Germline lookup yields CDR1 SGHNT and CDR2 YYREEE (reference sequence). V dropped 4 bases and J dropped 1 base, with 11 bases sitting between them. CDR3 sequence (DNA): TGTGCCAGCAGCACACGGACAGTCCAAGAGACCCAGTACTTC. Translated: CASSTRTVQETQYF. Full variable domain (outside the CDR3, taken from reference TRBV5-4 and TRBJ2-5): ETGVTQSPTHLIKTRGQQVTLRCSSQSGHNTVSWYQQALGQGPQFIFQYYREEENGRGNFPPRFSGLQFPNYSSELNVNALELDDSALYLCASSTRTVQETQYFGPGTRLLVL.

This clone has a handful of counts. The chain carries TRBV6-6 and TRBJ2-5; either TRBD1 or TRBD2 may fit D (5 bases each). V lost 1 base, J lost 8 bases, and 11 bases lay in between. Germline CDR1 and CDR2: MNHNY and SVGAGI (reference sequence). The CDR3 loop spans 13 amino acids. The CDR3 is CASSYCRECTQYF. The CDR3 DNA is TGTGCCAGCAGTTACTGCAGGGAGTGTACCCAGTACTTC.

The rearrangement uses TRBV5-1 and TRBJ1-1; D not resolved. CDR1 is SGHRS, CDR2 YFSETQ, per germline. The CDR3 extends over 11 amino acids. Trimming pared 5 bases from V and 13 bases from J, leaving 15 bases between. Here the CDR3 DNA reads TGCGCCAGCAGTATTGGGGTTGGGGATTTCTTT. Translating it yields CASSIGVGDFF.

This chain connects TRBV5-4 to TRBJ1-1; 8 bases are shared with TRBD1. Trimming at V came to 4 bases and at J to 4 bases, leaving 6 bases not matched to a gene. CDR1 SGHNT and CDR2 YYREEE come from the germline V gene (reference sequence). The CDR3 length is 14 residues. This CDR3 reads CASSPWDRPTEAFF. CDR3 in DNA: TGTGCCAGCAGCCCTTGGGACAGGCCCACTGAAGCTTTCTTT.

The rearrangement joins TRBV6-5 to TRBJ2-7; 14 bases agree with TRBD2. The CDR3 runs to 16 residues. Germline trimming cut 4 bases from V and 5 bases from J; bases unmatched to any gene: 7. CDR1 is MNHEY and CDR2 is SVGAGI in the germline V gene. DNA of the CDR3: TGTGCCAGCAGTTCATGGACTAGCGGGGGGATCCACGAGCAGTACTTC. This sequence encodes CASSSWTSGGIHEQYF.

The V gene is TRBV6-4, the J gene TRBJ2-2, with a weak D call TRBD1 (6 bases). The CDR3 has 13 residues. With 6 bases removed from V and 3 bases from J, the gap between germline ends came to 8 bases. The germline V gene has CDR1 MRHNA and CDR2 SNTAGT. The CDR3 DNA follows: TGTGCCAGCAGACAGGGAGACACCGGGGAGCTGTTTTTT. It translates to CASRQGDTGELFF.

The chain links TRBV27 to TRBJ1-1, with D possibly TRBD1 on 5 matching bases. V was cut by 7 bases and J by 1 base, with 28 bases left in between. The CDR3 contains 19 residues. Per germline, CDR1 MNHEY and CDR2 SMNVEV (reference sequence). For the CDR3, the DNA is TGTGCCAGCATAACTAGGGTCTATGGTTTTGTCAGGGAGAACACTGAAGCTTTCTTT. This translates into CASITRVYGFVRENTEAFF.

The J gene is TRBJ2-6, the V gene TRBV9; D may be TRBD1 (6 bases). Trimming took off 0 bases at V and 1 base at J, with 14 bases between the two ends. The CDR3 sequence is 18 residues long. CDR1 and CDR2 (germline): SGDLS, YYNGEE. CDR3 in DNA: TGTGCCAGCAGCGTAGCCCCAGGGGTTATTTCTGGGGCCAACGTCCTGACTTTC. Translating gives CASSVAPGVISGANVLTF.

V is TRBV4-2 and J is TRBJ1-5; D might be TRBD1 (5 bases). The V end was cut by 4 bases, the J end by 5 bases, with 12 bases between. Germline CDR1 and CDR2: LGHNA and YNFKEQ. The CDR3 totals 14 residues. CDR3 DNA sequence: TGTGCCAGCAGCCCAGTGGGGGAGGATCAGCCCCAGCATTTT. Translating it yields CASSPVGEDQPQHF.

The genes are TRBV7-2 and TRBJ2-2, with 10 nucleotides matching TRBD2. The V and J ends lost 5 bases and 5 bases, in that order; junction bases with no gene match: 11. Germline assignment: CDR1 SGHTA and CDR2 FQGNSA. The CDR3 loop spans 17 amino acids. The CDR3 here is CASSPTLAGGVTGELFF. In nucleotides, the CDR3 is TGTGCCAGCAGCCCCACTTTAGCGGGGGGAGTGACCGGGGAGCTGTTTTTT.

The chain carries TRBV2 and TRBJ2-5; D not certain. The CDR3 runs 13 residues. Looked up from germline, CDR1 is SNHLY and CDR2 is FYNNEI. V lost 6 bases and J lost 1, with 9 bases in between. CDR3 in DNA: TGTGCCAGCAGCCGACTGAGCCAAGAGACCCAGTACTTC. It yields the protein CASSRLSQETQYF.

V and J are TRBV7-7 and TRBJ1-3; D remains unclear. V was clipped by 11 bases and J by 0 bases, with 20 bases between them. Per germline, CDR1 SSHAT and CDR2 FNYEAQ (reference sequence). The CDR3 spans 16 residues. The CDR3 spells CAEHQRAACSGNTIYF. CDR3 sequence (DNA): TGTGCCGAACACCAGCGGGCAGCCTGCTCTGGAAACACCATATATTTT.

This chain connects TRBV28 to TRBJ2-1; TRBD1 matches 7 bases. Germline CDR1 is MDHEN and CDR2 is SYDVKM. CDR3 size: 16 residues. V lost 0 bases, J lost 0 bases, and 2 bases stayed unmatched. The chain's CDR3 is CASSLWAGGSYNEQFF. CDR3 nucleotides: TGTGCCAGCAGTTTATGGGCAGGGGGCTCCTACAATGAGCAGTTCTTC.

The CDR3 DNA sequence: TGTGCCAGCAGCTTATCGGGACTAGAGAACACCGGGGAGCTGTTTTTT. It codes for CASSLSGLENTGELFF. The chain has TRBV11-1 and TRBJ2-2, with 8 bases aligning to TRBD2. The CDR3 spans 16 residues. Germline CDR1 SGHAT, CDR2 FQDESV (reference sequence). V was clipped by 2 bases and J by 1 base; unmatched bases: 3.

The chain recombines TRBV18 with TRBJ2-7; 7 nucleotides agree with TRBD1. Germline V gene sequence: CDR1 KGHSH, CDR2 LQKENI. The CDR3 runs 20 residues. V shed 4 bases, J shed 0 bases, and the junction held 21 bases outside the gene matches. DNA for the CDR3: TGTGCCAGCTCACTGACCGGGACAGATATTACCCGCAAGAGCTCCTACGAGCAGTACTTC. This gives the protein CASSLTGTDITRKSSYEQYF.

Only one count was recorded for this clone. The chain links TRBV25-1 to TRBJ2-7, with TRBD1 matching 9 bases. From germline, CDR1 is MGHDK and CDR2 SYGVNS. The junction had 3 bases not matched to a gene; V was cut back by 1 base and J by 2 bases. The CDR3 runs 15 residues. The chain's CDR3 is CASSESGTGTYEQYF. For the CDR3, the DNA is TGTGCCAGCAGTGAATCCGGGACAGGGACCTACGAGCAGTACTTC.